A selection of T cell receptor beta chains follows, all from one sample in a study of cytotoxic CD8 clonotypes in ibrutinib-treated CLL. Assay: immunoSEQ multiplex PCR; the TCRdb copy retains only in-frame clones and omits some. The sample includes about 300,000 clones, about 72% of them seen just once. Source: PBMCs, taken at disease progression, from a patient treated with ibrutinib. Receptors originate from a human donor with chronic lymphocytic leukemia. The CDR3 runs from the conserved cysteine through the conserved F or W. Some rows mark clone size as missing; the rest say once, few, many or name a class of expanded clone.

13	TRBV28	.	TRBJ2-3	CASSRQDTDTQYF
15	TRBV7-9	.	TRBJ2-1	CASSPRRLAIDEQFF
17	TRBV19	few	TRBJ1-5	CASSMGGHRDRDQPQHF
14	TRBV11-2	.	TRBJ2-5	CASSLVTRQETQYF
14	TRBV2	.	TRBJ1-6	CASRKTGLNSPLHF
19	TRBV9	once	TRBJ2-6	CASSVVPGQTLSGANVLTF
12	TRBV10-3	.	TRBJ2-5	CAISEPGETQYF
14	TRBV29-1	once	TRBJ2-7	CSVEVGDGIYEQYF
14	TRBV10-3	.	TRBJ1-1	CAISQGQRRTEAFF
17	TRBV5-1	.	TRBJ2-2	CASSVAGGYGLTGELFF